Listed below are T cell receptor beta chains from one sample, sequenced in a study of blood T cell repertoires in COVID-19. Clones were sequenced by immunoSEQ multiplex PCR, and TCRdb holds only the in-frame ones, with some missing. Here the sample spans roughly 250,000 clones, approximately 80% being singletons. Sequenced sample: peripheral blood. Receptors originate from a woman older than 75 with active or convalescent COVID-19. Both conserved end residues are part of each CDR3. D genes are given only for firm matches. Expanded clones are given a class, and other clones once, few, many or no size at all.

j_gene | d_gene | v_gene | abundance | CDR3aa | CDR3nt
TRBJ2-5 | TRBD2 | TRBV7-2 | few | CASSLRPSGSYETQYF | TGTGCCAGCAGCTTGAGGCCTAGCGGGAGTTATGAGACCCAGTACTTC
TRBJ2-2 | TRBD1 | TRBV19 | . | CASSREGASTGELFF | TGTGCCAGTAGTCGTGAGGGGGCGAGCACCGGGGAGCTGTTTTTT
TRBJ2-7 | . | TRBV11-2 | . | CASSLGGDGTYEQYF | TGTGCCAGCAGCTTAGGTGGAGACGGTACCTACGAGCAGTACTTC
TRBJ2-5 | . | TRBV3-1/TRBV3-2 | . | CASSQARETQYF | TGTGCCAGCAGCCAAGCGAGAGAGACCCAGTACTTC
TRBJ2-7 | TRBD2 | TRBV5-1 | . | CASSLGAGGPYEQYF | TGCGCCAGCAGCTTGGGAGCGGGAGGGCCCTACGAGCAGTACTTC
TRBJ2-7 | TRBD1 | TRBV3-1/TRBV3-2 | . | CASRQTGTGSYEQYF | TGTGCCAGCAGGCAGACCGGGACAGGCTCCTACGAGCAGTACTTC
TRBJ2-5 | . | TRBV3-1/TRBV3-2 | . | CASSLTGAGAQETQYF | TGTGCCAGCAGCCTCACCGGGGCGGGGGCCCAAGAGACCCAGTACTTC
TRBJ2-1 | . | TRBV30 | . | CAWSVKATGYAYNEQFF | TGTGCCTGGAGTGTAAAGGCTACGGGGTATGCCTACAATGAGCAGTTCTTC
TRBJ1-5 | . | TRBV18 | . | CASSPLGQRNQPQHF | TGTGCCAGCTCACCACTTGGACAGCGCAATCAGCCCCAGCATTTT
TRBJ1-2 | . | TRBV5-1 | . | CASSLGAANYGYTF | TGCGCCAGCAGCTTGGGGGCCGCTAACTATGGCTACACCTTC
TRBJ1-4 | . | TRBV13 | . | CASSLAYRDRHEKLFF | TGTGCCAGCAGCTTAGCTTACAGGGACCGGCATGAAAAACTGTTTTTT
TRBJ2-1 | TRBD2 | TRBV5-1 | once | CASTRTSESGDEQFF | TGCGCCAGCACCAGGACTAGCGAGTCTGGGGATGAGCAGTTCTTC
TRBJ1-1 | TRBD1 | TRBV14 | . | CASSPIRGRGAEAFF | TGTGCCAGCAGCCCGATTAGGGGGCGCGGTGCTGAAGCTTTCTTT
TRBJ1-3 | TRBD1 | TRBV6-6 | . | CATLDRGVTGNTIYF | TGTGCCACCCTAGACAGGGGTGTAACTGGAAACACCATATATTTT
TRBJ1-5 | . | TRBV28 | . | CASSFGSGSNQPQHF | TGTGCCAGCAGTTTCGGTTCAGGGAGCAATCAGCCCCAGCATTTT
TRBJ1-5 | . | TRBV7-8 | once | CASSLYTRSNQPQHF | TGTGCCAGCAGCTTATACACCCGTAGCAATCAGCCCCAGCATTTT
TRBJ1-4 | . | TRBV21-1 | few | CASSEASGHFNEKLFF | TGTGCCAGCAGCGAAGCCTCCGGACACTTTAATGAAAAACTGTTTTTT
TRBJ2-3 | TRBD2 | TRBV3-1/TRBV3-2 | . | CASSPFRPAGASTDTQYF | TGTGCCAGCAGCCCCTTTCGACCAGCGGGGGCTAGCACAGATACGCAGTATTTT
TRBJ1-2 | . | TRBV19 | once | CASTWTENYGYTF | TGTGCCAGTACCTGGACAGAAAACTATGGCTACACCTTC
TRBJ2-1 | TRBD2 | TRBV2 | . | CASSEAGLAGDEQFF | TGTGCCAGCAGTGAAGCTGGACTAGCGGGCGATGAGCAGTTCTTC
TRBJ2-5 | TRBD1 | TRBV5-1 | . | CASSLGQGQETQYF | TGCGCCAGCAGCTTGGGACAGGGTCAAGAGACCCAGTACTTC
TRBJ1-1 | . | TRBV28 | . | CASKAQVTEAFF | TGTGCCAGCAAGGCACAGGTAACTGAAGCTTTCTTT
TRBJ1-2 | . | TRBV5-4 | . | CASSSEALGTLGGYTF | TGTGCCAGCAGCTCTGAGGCCCTGGGGACTCTGGGTGGCTACACCTTC
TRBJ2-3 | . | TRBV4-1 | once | CASSHSEVRGTDTQYF | TGCGCCAGCAGCCATTCCGAGGTGCGGGGCACAGATACGCAGTATTTT
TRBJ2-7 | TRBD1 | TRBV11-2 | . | CASSSYRGKEYEQYF | TGTGCCAGCAGCTCATACAGGGGTAAGGAGTACGAGCAGTACTTC
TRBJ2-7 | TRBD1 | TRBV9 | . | CASSPGQGAYEQYF | TGTGCCAGCAGCCCCGGCCAGGGGGCTTACGAGCAGTACTTC
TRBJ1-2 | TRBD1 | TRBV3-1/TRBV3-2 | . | CASSQGLARGRYTF | TGTGCCAGCAGCCAAGGTTTAGCCAGGGGGCGTTACACCTTC
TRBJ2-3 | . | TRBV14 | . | CASSPGTWGTDTQYF | TGTGCCAGCAGCCCCGGGACTTGGGGCACAGATACGCAGTATTTT
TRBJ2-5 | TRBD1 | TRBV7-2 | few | CASSPGQGVQETQYF | TGTGCCAGCAGTCCGGGACAGGGGGTCCAAGAGACCCAGTACTTC
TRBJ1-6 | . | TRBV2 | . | CASSLGQNNSPLHF | TGTGCCAGCAGCCTTGGACAGAACAATTCACCCCTCCACTTT
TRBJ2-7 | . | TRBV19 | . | CASSDAPGAYEQYF | TGTGCCAGTAGTGACGCACCAGGGGCCTACGAGCAGTACTTC
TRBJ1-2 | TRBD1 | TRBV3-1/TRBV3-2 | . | CASSQERDRGLYGYTF | TGTGCCAGCAGCCAAGAGAGAGACAGGGGTCTCTATGGCTACACCTTC
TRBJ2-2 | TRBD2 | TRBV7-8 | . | CASSPGLAGGTGELFF | TGTGCCAGCAGCCCCGGACTAGCGGGAGGCACCGGGGAGCTGTTTTTT
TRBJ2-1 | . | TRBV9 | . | CASSETGGRSYNEQFF | TGTGCCAGCAGCGAAACCGGGGGGCGCTCCTACAATGAGCAGTTCTTC
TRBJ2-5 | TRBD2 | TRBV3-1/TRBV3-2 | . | CASSQAGGHVGTQYF | TGTGCCAGCAGCCAAGCGGGAGGGCACGTCGGGACCCAGTACTTC
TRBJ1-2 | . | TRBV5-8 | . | CASSLLVGAWGGYTF | TGTGCCAGCAGCTTGTTGGTAGGGGCTTGGGGTGGCTACACCTTC
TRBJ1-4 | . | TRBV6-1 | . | CASSEMQGGEKLFF | TGTGCCAGCAGTGAAATGCAGGGTGGTGAAAAACTGTTTTTT